These 26 T cell receptor beta chains were all obtained from the same sample, sequenced in a study of blood T cell repertoires in COVID-19. The table came from immunoSEQ multiplex PCR; TCRdb's copy has only in-frame clones and leaves some out. The table lists 350,000 to 400,000 clones, about nine tenths of them singletons. Material: PBMCs or T cells enriched from blood (not recorded which). All receptors come from a woman younger than 45 who had recovered from COVID-19.

V gene TRBV7-9 combines with J gene TRBJ1-4; TRBD1 might be the D (5 bases). The CDR3 has 16 amino acids. V was pared by 4 bases and J by 10 bases, with 22 bases between. Germline CDR1 is SEHNR and CDR2 is FQNEAQ (reference sequence). Here the CDR3 reads CASSSYGREVQGKLFF. The CDR3 DNA reads TGTGCCAGCAGCTCCTACGGCCGGGAGGTTCAGGGAAAACTGTTTTTT.

The genes are TRBV4-1 and TRBJ2-1; 7 bases are a match to TRBD2. Germline CDR1 and CDR2: MGHRA and YSYEKL. This CDR3 spans 16 amino acids. After removal of 2 bases from V and 3 bases from J, the junction contained 7 bases not matched to a gene. The DNA for the CDR3 is TGCGCCAGCAGCCAATCCGGGACTATTAACTACAATGAGCAGTTCTTC. Translating it yields CASSQSGTINYNEQFF.

The chain couples TRBV10-3 to TRBJ1-5; weak D call: TRBD1 (6 bases). The CDR3 sequence is 13 residues long. V gave up 9 bases and J gave up 3 bases, with 12 bases separating them. The germline V gene encodes CDR1 ENHRY and CDR2 SYGVKD. The CDR3 loop reads CAINRDTNQPQHF. The CDR3 DNA reads TGTGCCATAAACCGGGACACCAATCAGCCCCAGCATTTT.

Written as DNA, the CDR3 is TGTGCCAGCAGCGCAAAGGGTAGGCCGGGAGGAGCTTTCTTT. This codes for CASSAKGRPGGAFF. This rearrangement joins TRBV7-9 to TRBJ1-1; unclear D gene. Germline V CDR1 and CDR2: SEHNR, FQNEAQ (reference sequence). V lost 5 bases and J 10 bases, leaving 20 bases between the germline ends. The CDR3 totals 14 residues.

This sequence joins TRBV6-5 and TRBJ1-2; D gene unclear. This CDR3 region has 14 residues. The germline CDR1 and CDR2 sequences are MNHEY and SVGAGI. The germline V and J ends were trimmed by 7 bases and 8 bases, with 20 bases remaining between them. CDR3: CASIRAGRVGGYTF. As DNA, the CDR3 is TGTGCCAGCATCCGCGCGGGGAGGGTTGGAGGCTACACCTTC.

The chain employs TRBV29-1 and TRBJ1-6; D is uncertain. In germline, CDR1 is SQVTM, CDR2 ANQGSEA. The germline V and J ends were trimmed by 4 bases and 9 bases, with 13 bases remaining between them. This CDR3 is built from 13 residues. CDR3 loop: CSVGDSRSSPLHF. The CDR3 DNA sequence: TGCAGCGTTGGTGACTCCCGGTCTTCACCCCTCCACTTT.

The chain has TRBV6-5 and TRBJ2-7; TRBD1 might be the D (5 bases). V was pared by 2 bases and J by 3 bases, with 11 bases between. The CDR3 is 14 residues long. Looked up from germline, CDR1 is MNHEY and CDR2 is SVGAGI. The DNA for the CDR3 is TGTGCCAGCAGTTACCGGCAGGGCGGCTACGAGCAGTACTTC. Its protein is CASSYRQGGYEQYF.

The chain carries TRBV7-8 and TRBJ2-2; 8 bases are shared with TRBD2. CDR3 length equals 18 residues. The germline V gene has CDR1 SGHVS and CDR2 FQNEAQ. Germline trimming cut 4 bases from V and 3 bases from J; bases unmatched to any gene: 13. Here the CDR3 DNA reads TGTGCCAGCAGCTCTAAATCCGGGACTAGAGTGCACACCGGGGAGCTGTTTTTT. Translating gives CASSSKSGTRVHTGELFF. Looking up the rest from reference TRBV7-8 and TRBJ2-2 gives the full variable domain: GAGVSQSPRYKVAKRGQDVALRCDPISGHVSLFWYQQALGQGPEFLTYFQNEAQLDKSGLPSDRFFAERPEGSVSTLKIQRTQQEDSAVYLCASSSKSGTRVHTGELFFGEGSRLTVL.

CDR3 protein: CASGERWDSYEQYF. The DNA for the CDR3 is TGTGCCAGCGGAGAACGTTGGGACAGCTACGAGCAGTACTTC. The chain links TRBV27 to TRBJ2-7; 7 bases map to TRBD1. The CDR3 loop spans 14 amino acids. Germline assignment: CDR1 MNHEY and CDR2 SMNVEV (reference sequence). Trimming removed 8 bases from V and 3 bases from J; junction bases left unmatched: 10.

The chain links TRBV30 to TRBJ1-2; perhaps TRBD1 as D (5 bases). The germline V gene encodes CDR1 GTSNPN and CDR2 SVGIG (reference sequence). V was pared by 4 bases and J by 8 bases, with 14 bases between. The CDR3 sequence is 12 residues long. The CDR3 loop is CAWNGGAEGYTF. The CDR3 nucleotides read TGTGCCTGGAATGGAGGGGCGGAGGGCTACACCTTC.

The chain employs TRBV7-9 and TRBJ1-2; 7 bases fit TRBD1. The CDR3 has 13 residues. After removal of 4 bases from V and 8 bases from J, the junction contained 7 bases not matched to a gene. Per the germline V gene, CDR1 is SEHNR and CDR2 is FQNEAQ (reference sequence). This chain's CDR3 is CASSSQGPEGYTF. CDR3 bases: TGTGCCAGCAGCTCACAGGGGCCGGAGGGCTACACCTTC.

V is TRBV30 and J is TRBJ2-2; 8 nucleotides match TRBD2. The germline V gene encodes CDR1 GTSNPN and CDR2 SVGIG (reference sequence). J gave up 6 bases and V 1 base, and 7 bases lay outside the gene matches. The CDR3 extends over 15 amino acids. CDR3 sequence reads: CAWSGGGLPPGELFF. In nucleotides, the CDR3 is TGTGCCTGGAGTGGCGGGGGGCTACCCCCCGGGGAGCTGTTTTTT.

The chain joins TRBV28 to TRBJ2-7; 8 nucleotides line up with TRBD1. The V gene end was trimmed by 6 bases and the J gene end by 4 bases; junction bases not matched to a gene: 17. Germline CDR1 reads MDHEN; CDR2 reads SYDVKM. The CDR3 length is 17 residues. In DNA form, the CDR3 reads TGTGCCAGCAGAACCGGGACAGGACGCCTCTTAGGATACGAGCAGTACTTC. Its translation is CASRTGTGRLLGYEQYF.

The chain combines TRBV30 with TRBJ1-2; 8 bases agree with TRBD1. Germline CDR1 GTSNPN, CDR2 SVGIG (reference sequence). The trim removed 3 bases at V and 5 bases at J, leaving 11 bases unmatched. The CDR3 loop spans 15 amino acids. The CDR3 nucleotides read TGTGCCTGGAGGAAAGAGGGGACAGGACCTTATGGCTACACCTTC. It codes for CAWRKEGTGPYGYTF.

V usage is TRBV12-3 or TRBV12-4 and J usage is TRBJ2-1; D remains unclear. This CDR3 contains 13 residues. Trimming left V 2 bases short and J 9 bases short, with 11 bases between. The CDR3 is CASSLIGGAEQFF. The CDR3 DNA reads TGTGCCAGCAGTTTAATCGGTGGAGCTGAGCAGTTCTTC.

V usage is TRBV5-6 and J usage is TRBJ2-1; 7 bases agree with TRBD2. Germline V gene lookup returns CDR1 SGHDT and CDR2 YYEEEE. This CDR3 comprises 14 residues. With 4 bases clipped from V and 5 bases from J, the junction kept 6 bases outside the gene matches. CDR3 in amino acids: CASSAGLVNNEQFF. For the CDR3, the DNA is TGTGCCAGCAGCGCCGGACTAGTCAACAATGAGCAGTTCTTC.

CDR3 DNA sequence: TGCGCCAGCAGTGAGCAGGGGAACACAGATACGCAGTATTTT. Translated, it gives CASSEQGNTDTQYF. V usage is TRBV10-1 and J usage is TRBJ2-3, with D possibly TRBD1 on 6 matching bases. CDR3 size: 14 residues. Germline V gene data show CDR1 as WNHNN and CDR2 as SYGVQD (reference sequence). V was clipped by 2 bases and J by 2 bases, with 8 bases between them.

The genes are TRBV27 and TRBJ1-2; perhaps TRBD1 as D (5 bases). Germline loops: CDR1 MNHEY, CDR2 SMNVEV (reference sequence). V lost 2 bases to trimming and J lost 3 bases, with 10 bases between them. The CDR3 covers 14 residues. CDR3 sequence (DNA): TGTGCCAGCAGTTTAGGGGGGGACTACTATGGCTACACCTTC. It specifies CASSLGGDYYGYTF.

The gene calls are TRBV6-4 and TRBJ1-2; 9 bases agree with TRBD1. The CDR3 has 14 residues. CDR1 and CDR2 from the germline V gene are MRHNA and SNTAGT. V lost 10 bases, J lost 5 bases, and 11 bases stayed unmatched. The CDR3 reads CATRQGVNSYGYTF. CDR3 DNA sequence: TGTGCCACCAGACAGGGGGTAAACTCGTATGGCTACACCTTC.

The chain combines TRBV5-1 with TRBJ2-2, with D perhaps matching TRBD1 (5 bases). Per the germline V gene, CDR1 is SGHRS and CDR2 is YFSETQ. The germline V and J ends were trimmed by 5 bases and 7 bases, with 15 bases remaining between them. The CDR3 totals 14 residues. For the CDR3, the DNA is TGCGCCAGCAGAAGGCCAGGGTGGGACGGGGAGCTGTTTTTT. Amino acid sequence: CASRRPGWDGELFF.

This chain links TRBV5-8 with TRBJ1-1; the match to TRBD1 covers 8 bases. In germline, CDR1 is SGHTS, CDR2 YDEGEE. The CDR3 totals 17 residues. The V and J ends lost 2 bases and 3 bases, in that order; junction bases with no gene match: 12. The CDR3 DNA reads TGTGCCAGCAGCTTTACGACAGGGGCGGTGATGGACACTGAAGCTTTCTTT. It translates to CASSFTTGAVMDTEAFF.

This clone was found a few times. V is TRBV3-1 (or the pseudogene TRBV3-2) and J is TRBJ2-7; D unclear. The ends were cut back, 0 bases at V and 3 bases at J, with 9 bases in the middle. CDR1 LGHDT and CDR2 YNNKEL come from the germline V gene (reference sequence). This CDR3 spans 14 amino acids. The chain's CDR3 is CASSQEVRGYEQYF. In DNA form, the CDR3 reads TGTGCCAGCAGCCAAGAAGTCAGAGGCTACGAGCAGTACTTC.

A word on this clone: The same CDR3 can be traced to other DNA sequences in this sample. This chain's CDR3 is CASSLSLAGGELFF. The CDR3 nucleotides read TGTGCCAGCAGCTTAAGTCTAGCGGGCGGGGAGCTGTTTTTT. The chain is built from TRBV7-3 and TRBJ2-2; TRBD2 aligns across 8 bases. The junction had 2 bases not matched to a gene; V was cut back by 1 base and J by 7 bases. The CDR3 has 14 amino acids. Germline CDR1 is SGHTA and CDR2 is FQGTGA.

This chain joins TRBV5-6 and TRBJ2-3; maybe TRBD1 (5 bases). V dropped 4 bases and J dropped 2 bases, with 20 bases sitting between them. The CDR3 length is 17 residues. Germline assignment: CDR1 SGHDT and CDR2 YYEEEE. The CDR3 DNA is TGTGCCAGCAGCCCCCGCCGATTAGCAGGGCACACAGATACGCAGTATTTT. Translating it yields CASSPRRLAGHTDTQYF.

The V gene is TRBV9, the J gene TRBJ1-6; possibly TRBD1 for D (5 bases). Trimming removed 4 bases from V and 7 bases from J, with 15 bases in between. This CDR3 is 15 amino acids long. Germline V gene sequence: CDR1 SGDLS, CDR2 YYNGEE. In DNA, the CDR3 is TGTGCCAGCAGCCCCGGGGGGTCGAAGAATTCACCCCTCCACTTT. Amino acids: CASSPGGSKNSPLHF.

The chain has TRBV30 and TRBJ2-1, with D tentatively TRBD1 (5 bases). Germline CDR1 and CDR2: GTSNPN and SVGIG (reference sequence). The germline V and J ends were trimmed by 4 bases and 7 bases, with 14 bases remaining between them. The CDR3 runs 13 residues. CDR3 coding DNA: TGTGCCTGGACGGAACAGGTTGTGAATGAGCAGTTCTTC. Translated, it gives CAWTEQVVNEQFF.